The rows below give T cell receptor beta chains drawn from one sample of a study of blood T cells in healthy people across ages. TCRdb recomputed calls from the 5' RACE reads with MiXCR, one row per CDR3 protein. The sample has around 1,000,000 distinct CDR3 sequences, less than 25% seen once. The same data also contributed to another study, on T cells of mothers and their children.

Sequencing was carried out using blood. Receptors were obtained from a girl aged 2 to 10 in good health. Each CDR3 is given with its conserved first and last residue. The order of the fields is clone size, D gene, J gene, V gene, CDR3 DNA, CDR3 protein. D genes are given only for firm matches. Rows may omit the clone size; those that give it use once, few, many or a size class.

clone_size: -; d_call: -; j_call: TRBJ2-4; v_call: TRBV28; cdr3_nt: TGTGCCAGCAGTTTACCGGGACATACCCTTACCAAAAACATTCAGTACTTC; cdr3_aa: CASSLPGHTLTKNIQYF
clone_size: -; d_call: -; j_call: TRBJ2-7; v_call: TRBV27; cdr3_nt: TGTGCCAGCAGTTGCCGGGACTGCTACGAGCAGTACTTC; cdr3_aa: CASSCRDCYEQYF
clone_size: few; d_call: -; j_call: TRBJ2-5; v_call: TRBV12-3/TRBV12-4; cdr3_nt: TGTGCCAGCAGTCCTTCAGCAGTCTCTAGAGAGACCCAGTACTTC; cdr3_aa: CASSPSAVSRETQYF
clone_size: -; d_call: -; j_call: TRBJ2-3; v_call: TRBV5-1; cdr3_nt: TGCGCCAGCAGCTCGGCACCGGGACCCTCTGTTACGCAGTATTTT; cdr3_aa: CASSSAPGPSVTQYF
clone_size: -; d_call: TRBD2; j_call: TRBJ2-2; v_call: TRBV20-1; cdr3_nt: TGCAGTGCCGGTTCGGGGGGTAACACCGGGGAGCTGTTTTTT; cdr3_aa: CSAGSGGNTGELFF
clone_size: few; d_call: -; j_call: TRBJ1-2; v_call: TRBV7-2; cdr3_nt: TGTGCCAGCAGCCTAAATGACCGACAGATCTATGGCTACACCTTC; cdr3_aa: CASSLNDRQIYGYTF
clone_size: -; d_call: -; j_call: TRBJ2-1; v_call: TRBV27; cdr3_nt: TGTGCCAGCCTCAGTGCGGGCAATGAGCAGTTCTTC; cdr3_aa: CASLSAGNEQFF
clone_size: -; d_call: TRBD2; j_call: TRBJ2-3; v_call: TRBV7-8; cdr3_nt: TGTGCCAGCACCCCAGCGGGGGCTAGCACAGATACGCAGTATTTT; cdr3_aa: CASTPAGASTDTQYF
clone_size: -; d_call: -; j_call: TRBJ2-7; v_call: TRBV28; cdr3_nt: TGTGCCAGCAGTTCCTACTCCCGGGACGGTACCTACGAGCAGTACTTC; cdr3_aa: CASSSYSRDGTYEQYF
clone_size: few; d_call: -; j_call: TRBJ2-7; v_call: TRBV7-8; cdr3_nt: TGTGCCAGCAAAACCGCTTGGGCAGGGACCTACGAGCAGTACTTC; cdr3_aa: CASKTAWAGTYEQYF
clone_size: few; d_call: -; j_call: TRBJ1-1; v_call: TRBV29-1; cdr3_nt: TGCAGCAGCGTACACAGCAACACTGAAGCTTTCTTT; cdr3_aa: CSSVHSNTEAFF
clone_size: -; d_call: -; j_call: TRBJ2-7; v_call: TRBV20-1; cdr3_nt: TGCAGTGCTAATGGGGGGAGAGAGGCTACCGAGCAGTACTTC; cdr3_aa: CSANGGREATEQYF
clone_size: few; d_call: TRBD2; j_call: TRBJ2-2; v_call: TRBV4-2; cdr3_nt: TGTGCCAACAGCCAAGACGGATCGGGGGGGCCCGCCGGGGAGCTGTTTTTT; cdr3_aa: CANSQDGSGGPAGELFF
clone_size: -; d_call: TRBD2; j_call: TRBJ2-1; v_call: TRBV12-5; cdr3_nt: TGTGCTAGTGGTTTGATATCTAGCGGGAGGGCCTACAATGAGCAGTTCTTC; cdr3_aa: CASGLISSGRAYNEQFF
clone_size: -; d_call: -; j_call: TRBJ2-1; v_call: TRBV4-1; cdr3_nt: TGCGCCAGCAGCCAAGAGACGAACAATGAGCAGTTCTTC; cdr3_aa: CASSQETNNEQFF
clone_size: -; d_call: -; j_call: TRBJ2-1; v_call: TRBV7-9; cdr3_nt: TGTGCCAGCAGCCTTAAGGACGACTTCAGGTTCCATGGGCAGTTCTTC; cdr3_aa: CASSLKDDFRFHGQFF
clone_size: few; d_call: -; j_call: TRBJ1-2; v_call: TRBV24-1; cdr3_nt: TGTGCCACCAGTGATGGGACATCCGATGGCTACACCTTC; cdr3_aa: CATSDGTSDGYTF
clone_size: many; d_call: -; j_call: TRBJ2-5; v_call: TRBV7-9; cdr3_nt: TGTGCCAGCAGTAGAAAAGAGACCCAGTACTTC; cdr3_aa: CASSRKETQYF
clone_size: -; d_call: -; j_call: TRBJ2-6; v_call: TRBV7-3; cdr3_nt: TGTGCCAGCAGGACGGGTCCAGGCGCCAACGTCCTGACTTTC; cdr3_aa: CASRTGPGANVLTF
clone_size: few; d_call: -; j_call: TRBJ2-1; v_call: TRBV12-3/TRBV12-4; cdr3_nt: TGTGCCTGCAGTTCCGGGACAGAGCAGTTCTTC; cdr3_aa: CACSSGTEQFF
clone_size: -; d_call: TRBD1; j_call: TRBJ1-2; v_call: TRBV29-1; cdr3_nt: TGCAGCGCCCAAGGCCATCTAGGGACAGGGGATTTCTATGGCTACACCTTC; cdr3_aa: CSAQGHLGTGDFYGYTF
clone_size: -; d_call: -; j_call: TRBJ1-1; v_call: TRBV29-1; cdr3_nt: TGCAGCGTTGTGTTGGCTGGATCTGAAGCTTTCTTT; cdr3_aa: CSVVLAGSEAFF
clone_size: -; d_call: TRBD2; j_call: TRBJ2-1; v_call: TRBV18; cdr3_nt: TGTGCCACCAAAAACAGGACTAGCGCCTACAATGAGCAGTTCTTC; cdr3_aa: CATKNRTSAYNEQFF
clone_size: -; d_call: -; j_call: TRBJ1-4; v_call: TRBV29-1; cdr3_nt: TGCAGCGTTACTGTTGATCCTGGGAAACTGTTTTTT; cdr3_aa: CSVTVDPGKLFF
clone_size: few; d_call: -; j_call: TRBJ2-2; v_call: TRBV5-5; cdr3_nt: TGTGCCAGCAGCTTGTCCCGCAGGGAGACCGGGGAGCTGTTTTTT; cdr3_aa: CASSLSRRETGELFF
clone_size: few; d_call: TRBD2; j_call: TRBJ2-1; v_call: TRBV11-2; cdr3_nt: TGTGCCAGCAGGGGGGGGGACAATGAGCAGTTCTTC; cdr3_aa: CASRGGDNEQFF
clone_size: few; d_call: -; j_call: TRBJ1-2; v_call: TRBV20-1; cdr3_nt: TGCAGTGCTAGCGTGCCAGGGTGGGGGCAAGGCTACACCTTC; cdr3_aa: CSASVPGWGQGYTF
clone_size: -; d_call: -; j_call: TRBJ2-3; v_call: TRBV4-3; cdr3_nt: TGCGCCAGCAGCCCATACCCGGGGGATACGCAGTATTTT; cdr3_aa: CASSPYPGDTQYF
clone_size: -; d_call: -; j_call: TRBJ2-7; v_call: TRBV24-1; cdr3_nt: TGTGCCTCCTTCCAATCTCGGTCCTACGAGCAGTACTTC; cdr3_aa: CASFQSRSYEQYF
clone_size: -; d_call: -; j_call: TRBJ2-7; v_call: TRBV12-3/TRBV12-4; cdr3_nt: TGTGCCACGGGTGGGGGGTCCCACGAGCAGTACTTC; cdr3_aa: CATGGGSHEQYF
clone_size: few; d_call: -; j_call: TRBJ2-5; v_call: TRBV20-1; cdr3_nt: TGCAGTGCTAGTCAACTAGCAACGGAGACCCAGTACTTC; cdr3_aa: CSASQLATETQYF
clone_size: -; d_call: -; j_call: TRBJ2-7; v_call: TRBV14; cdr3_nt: TGTGCCAGCAGCCCCACGCCTTCCTACGAGCAGTACTTC; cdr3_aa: CASSPTPSYEQYF
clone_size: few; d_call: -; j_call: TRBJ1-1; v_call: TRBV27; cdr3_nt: TGTGCCAGCGGGGAGGGGTACTGGGCTGAAGCTTTCTTT; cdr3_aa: CASGEGYWAEAFF
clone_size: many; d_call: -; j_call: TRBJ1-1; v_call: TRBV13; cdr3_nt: TGTGCCAGCAGCTTAGAAGGGGTTGAAGCTTTCTTT; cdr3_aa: CASSLEGVEAFF
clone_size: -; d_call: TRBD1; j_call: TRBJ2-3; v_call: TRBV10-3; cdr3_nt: TGTGCCATCAGGCCGGACAGGCGCACAGATACGCAGTATTTT; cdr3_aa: CAIRPDRRTDTQYF
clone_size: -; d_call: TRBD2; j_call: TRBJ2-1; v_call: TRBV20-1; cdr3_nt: TGCAGTGCTAGACTCCTGGGGAGGGTTTCTCGCAGTGAGCAGTTCTTC; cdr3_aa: CSARLLGRVSRSEQFF
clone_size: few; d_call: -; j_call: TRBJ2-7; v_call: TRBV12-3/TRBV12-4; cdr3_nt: TGTGCCAGCAGTGGCCAGGGCAGTCTAGGGCAGTACTTC; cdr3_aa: CASSGQGSLGQYF
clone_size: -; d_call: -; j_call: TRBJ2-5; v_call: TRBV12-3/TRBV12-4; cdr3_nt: TGTGCCAGCACCCCGAAAGGGGCAGAGACCCAGTACTTC; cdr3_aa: CASTPKGAETQYF
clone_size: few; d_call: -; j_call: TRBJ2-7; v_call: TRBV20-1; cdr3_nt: TGCAGTGCTAGAGATCGGGAAGGGGGTACCTACGAGCAGTACTTC; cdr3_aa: CSARDREGGTYEQYF
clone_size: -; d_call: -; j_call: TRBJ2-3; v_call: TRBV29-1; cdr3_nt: TGCAGCGTGGGTCCCTTGTACACAGATACGCAGTATTTT; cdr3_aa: CSVGPLYTDTQYF
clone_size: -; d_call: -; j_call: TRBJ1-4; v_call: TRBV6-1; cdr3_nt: TGTGCCAGCAGTGACCCACTTGGAGAAAAACTGTTTTTT; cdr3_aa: CASSDPLGEKLFF
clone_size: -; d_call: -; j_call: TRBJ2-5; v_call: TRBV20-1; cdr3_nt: TGCAGTGCCTCTCATGAGGAGGACCAAGAGACCCAGTACTTC; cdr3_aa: CSASHEEDQETQYF
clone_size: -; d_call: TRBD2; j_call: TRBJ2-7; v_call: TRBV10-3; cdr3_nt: TGTGCCATCAGTGAGCCTTCCCAGGTGACTAGCGGGAGTCACGAGCAGTACTTC; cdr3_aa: CAISEPSQVTSGSHEQYF
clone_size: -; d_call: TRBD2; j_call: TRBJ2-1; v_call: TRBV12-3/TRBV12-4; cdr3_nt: TGTGCCAGCAGCCTTTTAATAGCGGGAGGGCGTAATGAGCAGTTCTTC; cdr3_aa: CASSLLIAGGRNEQFF
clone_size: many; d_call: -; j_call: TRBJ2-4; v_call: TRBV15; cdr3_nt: TGTGCCACCAGCAGAGATCTAGACATTCAGTACTTC; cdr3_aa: CATSRDLDIQYF
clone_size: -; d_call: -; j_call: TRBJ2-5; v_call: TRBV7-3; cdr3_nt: TGTGCCAGCAGCTTAAACGGGGCTAGCATGAGAGAGACCCAGTACTTC; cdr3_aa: CASSLNGASMRETQYF
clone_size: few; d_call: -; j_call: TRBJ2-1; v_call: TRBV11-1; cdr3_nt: TGTGCCAGCAGCTTGATGGCGGGGGCCCCCCCCTACAATGAGCAGTTCTTC; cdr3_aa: CASSLMAGAPPYNEQFF
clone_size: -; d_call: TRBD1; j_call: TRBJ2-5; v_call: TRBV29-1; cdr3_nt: TGCAGCGTTGAAGATGGGACAGGGTGGGAGACCCAGTACTTC; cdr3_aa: CSVEDGTGWETQYF
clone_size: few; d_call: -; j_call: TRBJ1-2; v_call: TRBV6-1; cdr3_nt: TGTGCCAGCGTCCTCCAGGGGAGCTACACCTTC; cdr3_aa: CASVLQGSYTF
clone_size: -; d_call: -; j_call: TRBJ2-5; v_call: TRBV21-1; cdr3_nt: TGTGCCAGCCCTATCCTAGCGAAGGATATAGAAGAGACCCAGTACTTC; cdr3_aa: CASPILAKDIEETQYF
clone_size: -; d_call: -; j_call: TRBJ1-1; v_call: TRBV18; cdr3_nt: TGTGCCAGCTCCCCCTGGGGAGGTAGGGGTGAAGCTTTCTTT; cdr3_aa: CASSPWGGRGEAFF